This T cell receptor (beta chain) was documented in a study of molecular identifiers for immune sequencing clone quantification. This clonotype was seen repeatedly, ten times or more. Its specificity is unknown. From the PCR reads, TCRdb called clonotypes with MiXCR, one entry per CDR3 protein. The table shows about 640,000 distinct CDR3 sequences, with just under 20% occurring only once. Germline V gene sequence: CDR1 SEHNR, CDR2 FQNEAQ (reference sequence). Trimming removed 1 base from V and 7 bases from J, with 14 bases in between. CDR3 size: 14 residues. Study-wide findings and caveats: Beyond 20 RNA copies, clones held over 97% of effector molecules, compared with under 1% in naive cells.

The rearrangement uses TRBV7-9 and TRBJ2-7; no clear D. Sequencing was done on a sample of naive CD8+ T cells from blood, with Jurkat cell RNA spiked in. Subset: FACS-sorted CD8+CD4-CCR7+CD45RA+ naive T cells. This clonotype was obtained from a human donor in good health. Some libraries in this study had Jurkat cell RNA spiked in. The CDR3 DNA reads TGTGCCAGCAGCTTAGTAGACACCCTTCAGGAGCAGTACTTC. This codes for CASSLVDTLQEQYF.